This record concerns one T cell receptor (beta chain) sequence. The germline V gene encodes CDR1 SGDLS and CDR2 YYNGEE. The CDR3 extends over 14 amino acids. This sample was included in a study of CXCR3-negative and CXCR3-positive naive CD8 T cells. Researchers prepared the TRB cDNA libraries using 5' RACE with UMI labels. For each CDR3 protein, TCRdb gives one entry from its re-call of the 5' RACE reads, without DNA. The sample table sets out 100,000 to 150,000 distinct CDR3 sequences. The rearrangement joins TRBV9 to TRBJ2-1; TCRdb indicates TRBD2, and absent DNA this call remains unverified. This clonotype was obtained from a human donor in good health. Some clones in this sample may be carry-over from other donors' samples. The sequenced sample was naive CXCR3- CD8+ T cells from blood. Regarding subset: CD45RO-CCR7+CD27+CD95- naive CD8+ T cells lacking CXCR3 (TNR3-). CDR3 loop: CASSGLAGGTEQFF.